A single sample is the source of the 6 T cell receptor beta chains below, sequenced in a study of blood T cell repertoires in COVID-19. Some clones are missing from TCRdb's copy, which holds only in-frame ones; the method was immunoSEQ multiplex PCR. The data contain 110,000 to 150,000 clones, 81% of them singletons. The sequenced material came from peripheral blood. The receptors come from a human donor in a cohort sampled during active COVID-19.

CDR3 bases: TGTGCCAGCAGCTTAGTTGGGGACAGAAGCACAGATACGCAGTATTTT. This gives the protein CASSLVGDRSTDTQYF. The chain carries TRBV7-3 and TRBJ2-3; 7 nucleotides align to TRBD1. Looked up from germline, CDR1 is SGHTA and CDR2 is FQGTGA. The CDR3 has 16 amino acids. V was clipped by 2 bases and J by 0 bases; unmatched bases: 5.

This clone was counted only a few times. This chain joins TRBV29-1 and TRBJ2-1, with 14 bases lining up with TRBD2. Germline V CDR1 and CDR2: SQVTM, ANQGSEA. The CDR3 covers 15 residues. V lost 3 bases, J lost 4 bases, and 2 bases stayed unmatched. The CDR3 sequence is CSVDRTSGRYNEQFF. The CDR3 nucleotides read TGCAGCGTTGACCGGACTAGCGGGAGGTACAATGAGCAGTTCTTC.

CDR3 sequence reads: CASSLNGGDYSGNTIYF. The CDR3, as DNA: TGTGCCAGCAGCTTGAACGGGGGGGATTACTCTGGAAACACCATATATTTT. V gene TRBV5-6 combines with J gene TRBJ1-3; D is possibly TRBD1 (5 bases). The V gene's germline CDR1 is SGHDT and CDR2 YYEEEE. The CDR3 has 17 amino acids. Between the trimmed V and J ends, which lost 1 base and 0 bases, there was a span of 14 bases.

The chain is built from TRBV18 and TRBJ2-5; D remains ambiguous. Germline CDR1 is KGHSH and CDR2 is LQKENI. Trimming removed 4 bases from V and 3 bases from J, with 3 bases in between. The CDR3 is 11 amino acids. CDR3 region: CASSRKETQYF. The CDR3 DNA reads as TGTGCCAGCTCACGTAAAGAGACCCAGTACTTC.

The V call is TRBV11-2, the J call TRBJ2-1, with D perhaps matching TRBD1 (5 bases). V lost 7 bases and J lost 4, with 11 bases in between. The CDR3 contains 13 residues. Per the germline V gene, CDR1 is SGHAT and CDR2 is FQNNGV. In DNA, the CDR3 is TGTGCCAGCAAAAAGGGGCAGTACAATGAGCAGTTCTTC. It translates to CASKKGQYNEQFF.

The table lists this clone with a count of one. This chain joins TRBV2 and TRBJ2-7, with D unresolved. Germline loops: CDR1 SNHLY, CDR2 FYNNEI. Trimming took off 3 bases at V and 2 bases at J, with 5 bases between the two ends. This CDR3 has 12 amino acids. The CDR3 sequence is CASSDTPYEQYF. CDR3 nucleotide sequence: TGTGCCAGCAGTGACACACCCTACGAGCAGTACTTC.